This entry is about one T cell receptor (beta chain). From germline, CDR1 is LNHDA and CDR2 SQIVND (reference sequence). This CDR3 spans 14 amino acids. Trimming took off 3 bases at V and 5 bases at J, with 11 bases between the two ends. This entry comes from a study of blood T cell repertoires in COVID-19. On the study more broadly: Samples came from the United States, Italy and Spain, spanning acute and convalescent COVID-19. Nucleic acid was either cDNA or gDNA, and it came from T cells, B-cell-depleted T cells, or PBMCs.

Measured with immunoSEQ multiplex PCR; TCRdb has only the in-frame clones, and not every one. The repertoire has 270,000 or so clones, approximately 84% of them found once; the top ten carry more than 1.1%. Sequenced material: peripheral blood. The chain carries TRBV19 and TRBJ1-5, with D maybe TRBD1 (5 bases). This TCR was sampled from a human donor with COVID-19, enrolled during active disease. The donor label of this sample is uncertain. The CDR3 loop is CASSIRRGDQPQHF. The CDR3 nucleotides are TGTGCCAGTAGTATTCGGAGGGGAGATCAGCCCCAGCATTTT.